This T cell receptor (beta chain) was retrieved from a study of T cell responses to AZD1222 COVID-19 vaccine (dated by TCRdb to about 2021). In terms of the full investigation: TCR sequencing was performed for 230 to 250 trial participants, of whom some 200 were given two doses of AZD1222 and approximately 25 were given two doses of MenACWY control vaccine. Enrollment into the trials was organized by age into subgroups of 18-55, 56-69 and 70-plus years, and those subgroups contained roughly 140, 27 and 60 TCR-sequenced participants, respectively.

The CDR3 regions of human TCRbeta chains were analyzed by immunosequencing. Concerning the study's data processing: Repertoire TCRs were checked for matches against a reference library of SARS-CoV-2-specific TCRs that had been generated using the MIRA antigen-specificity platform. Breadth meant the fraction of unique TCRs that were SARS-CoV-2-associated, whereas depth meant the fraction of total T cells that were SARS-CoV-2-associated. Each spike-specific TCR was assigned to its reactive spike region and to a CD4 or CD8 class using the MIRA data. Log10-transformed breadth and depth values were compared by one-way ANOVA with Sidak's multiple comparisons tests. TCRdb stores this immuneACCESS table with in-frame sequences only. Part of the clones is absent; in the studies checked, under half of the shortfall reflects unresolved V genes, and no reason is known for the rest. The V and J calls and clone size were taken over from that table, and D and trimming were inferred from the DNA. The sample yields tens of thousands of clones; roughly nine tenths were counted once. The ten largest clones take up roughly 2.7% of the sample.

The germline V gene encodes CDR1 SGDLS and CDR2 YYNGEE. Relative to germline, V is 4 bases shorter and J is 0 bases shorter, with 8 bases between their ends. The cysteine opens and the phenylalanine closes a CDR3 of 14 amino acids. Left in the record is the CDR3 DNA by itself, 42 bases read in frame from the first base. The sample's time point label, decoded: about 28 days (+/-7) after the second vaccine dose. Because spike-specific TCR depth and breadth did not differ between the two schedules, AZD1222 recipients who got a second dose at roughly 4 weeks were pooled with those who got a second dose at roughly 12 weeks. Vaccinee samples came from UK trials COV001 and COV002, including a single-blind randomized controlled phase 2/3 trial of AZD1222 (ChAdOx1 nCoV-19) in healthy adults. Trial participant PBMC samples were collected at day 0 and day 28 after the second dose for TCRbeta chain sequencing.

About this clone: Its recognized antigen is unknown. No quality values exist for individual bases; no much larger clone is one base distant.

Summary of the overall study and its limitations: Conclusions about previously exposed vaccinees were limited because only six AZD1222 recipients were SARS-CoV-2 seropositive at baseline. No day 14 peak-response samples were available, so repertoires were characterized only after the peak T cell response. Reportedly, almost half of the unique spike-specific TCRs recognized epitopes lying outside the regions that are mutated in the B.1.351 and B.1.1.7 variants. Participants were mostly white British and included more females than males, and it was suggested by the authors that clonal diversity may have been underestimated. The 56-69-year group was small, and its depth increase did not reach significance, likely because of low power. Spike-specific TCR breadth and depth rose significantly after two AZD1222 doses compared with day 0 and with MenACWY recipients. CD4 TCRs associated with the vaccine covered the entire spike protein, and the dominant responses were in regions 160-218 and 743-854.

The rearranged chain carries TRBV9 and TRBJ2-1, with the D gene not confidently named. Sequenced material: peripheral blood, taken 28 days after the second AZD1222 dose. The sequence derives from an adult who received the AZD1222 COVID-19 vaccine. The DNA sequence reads TGTGCCAGCAGCCCCCAAAGCTCCTACAATGAGCAGTTCTTC. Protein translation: CASSPQSSYNEQFF.